What follows are 22 T cell receptor beta chains derived from one specimen sequenced in a study of T cell responses to AZD1222 COVID-19 vaccine. Produced via immunoSEQ multiplex PCR; TCRdb's table is partial and in-frame only. The sample consists of approximately 90,000 clones, 90% of them appearing once. The sample was peripheral blood, taken on day 0 of AZD1222 vaccination. The receptors shown here come from an adult in good health.

This rearrangement joins TRBV15 to TRBJ1-1; weak D call: TRBD1 (5 bases). CDR1 is LNHNV and CDR2 is YYDKDF in the germline V gene (reference sequence). The CDR3 runs 12 residues. Between the trimmed V and J ends, which lost 4 bases and 11 bases, there was a span of 14 bases. In DNA, the CDR3 is TGTGCCACCAGCAAGACTGCACAGGAGGCTTTCTTT. This gives the protein CATSKTAQEAFF.

The V gene is TRBV7-9, the J gene TRBJ1-1; 7 bases fit TRBD1. The germline CDR1 and CDR2 sequences are SEHNR and FQNEAQ (reference sequence). J gave up 1 base and V 1 base, and 3 bases lay outside the gene matches. The CDR3 sequence is 15 residues long. The CDR3 reads CASSLVWTGNTEAFF. CDR3 coding DNA: TGTGCCAGCAGCTTAGTATGGACAGGGAACACTGAAGCTTTCTTT.

This chain uses TRBV19 with TRBJ1-5; 9 nucleotides agree with TRBD1. The CDR3 length is 15 residues. Germline V gives CDR1 LNHDA, CDR2 SQIVND (reference sequence). Unmatched junction bases numbered 7, after V lost 3 bases and J lost 7 bases. CDR3 residues: CASSIGRTGEQPQHF. CDR3 sequence (DNA): TGTGCCAGTAGTATTGGAAGGACAGGGGAGCAGCCCCAGCATTTT.

This chain uses TRBV3-1 (or the pseudogene TRBV3-2) with TRBJ2-7; D unresolved. CDR3 size: 13 residues. Trimming left V 2 bases short and J 6 bases short, with 11 bases between. Germline CDR1 LGHDT, CDR2 YNNKEL (reference sequence). The CDR3 spells CASSQWQPGEQYF. The CDR3 nucleotides are TGTGCCAGCAGCCAATGGCAGCCCGGCGAGCAGTACTTC.

This clone has a single count. The chain employs TRBV6-6 and TRBJ2-2; 8 bases line up with TRBD1. The CDR3 contains 15 residues. J lost 1 base, V lost 6 bases, and 4 bases had no gene match. In germline, CDR1 is MNHNY, CDR2 SVGAGI (reference sequence). CDR3 DNA: TGTGCCAGCAGACGGGACAGGAGGAACACCGGGGAGCTGTTTTTT. Its translation is CASRRDRRNTGELFF.

This rearrangement joins TRBV3-1 (or the pseudogene TRBV3-2) to TRBJ2-2; 9 bases line up with TRBD2. The CDR3 has 14 residues. CDR1 and CDR2 from the germline V gene are LGHDT and YNNKEL (reference sequence). V was clipped by 4 bases and J by 6 bases; unmatched bases: 3. The CDR3 nucleotides are TGTGCCAGCAGCCCGGTAGCGGGGGCCGGGGAGCTGTTTTTT. Residues: CASSPVAGAGELFF.

The chain is built from TRBV6-5 and TRBJ2-3; 7 bases line up with TRBD1. The CDR3 totals 14 residues. V gave up 7 bases and J gave up 1 base; unmatched junction bases: 5. The germline V gene has CDR1 MNHEY and CDR2 SVGAGI. CDR3 in amino acids: CASKGARGTDTQYF. The CDR3 nucleotides are TGTGCCAGCAAGGGGGCGCGGGGCACAGATACGCAGTATTTT.

V usage is TRBV12-3 or TRBV12-4 and J usage is TRBJ1-1, with a possible D match to TRBD1 (6 bases). The CDR3 covers 13 residues. V lost 11 bases to trimming and J lost 3 bases, with 16 bases between them. CDR3 residues: CAGQLARDTEAFF. For the CDR3, the DNA is TGTGCCGGACAGTTGGCACGAGACACTGAAGCTTTCTTT.

The chain recombines TRBV19 with TRBJ1-4; the D is unclear. Germline values: CDR1 LNHDA, CDR2 SQIVND (reference sequence). V lost 5 bases to trimming and J lost 4 bases, with 14 bases between them. CDR3 length equals 15 residues. The CDR3 nucleotides read TGTGCCAGTAGTGCTTCCAGTCAGAATAATGAAAAACTGTTTTTT. This encodes CASSASSQNNEKLFF.

The J gene is TRBJ1-5, the V gene TRBV6-5; 7 bases are shared with TRBD1. This CDR3 has 14 residues. V lost 9 bases, J lost 4 bases, and 9 bases stayed unmatched. Germline V gene lookup returns CDR1 MNHEY and CDR2 SVGAGI. Here the CDR3 reads CASNYDRANQPQHF. CDR3 nucleotide sequence: TGTGCCAGTAACTACGACAGGGCGAATCAGCCCCAGCATTTT.

The chain combines TRBV19 with TRBJ2-3; 8 bases are a match to TRBD2. Germline-derived CDR1 and CDR2 are LNHDA and SQIVND (reference sequence). V gave up 5 bases and J gave up 5 bases; unmatched junction bases: 18. The CDR3 is 18 residues long. The CDR3 DNA is TGTGCCAGTAGTTTCGAACCCCCAGGGAGCGGGGGCGTAGATACGCAGTATTTT. This translates into CASSFEPPGSGGVDTQYF.

The chain is built from TRBV2 and TRBJ2-1, with 12 positions matching TRBD1. V trimming: 6 bases; J trimming: 9 bases; junction bases outside the gene matches: 9. This CDR3 contains 15 residues. Germline CDR1 and CDR2: SNHLY and FYNNEI. CDR3 bases: TGTGCCAGCAGGGGGACAGGGGGCTCCTACGTTGAGCAGTTCTTC. Its protein is CASRGTGGSYVEQFF.

The J gene is TRBJ2-1, the V gene TRBV7-2, with D possibly being TRBD2 (7 bases). CDR1 and CDR2 from the germline V gene are SGHTA and FQGNSA. The ends were cut back, 5 bases at V and 12 bases at J, with 17 bases in the middle. This CDR3 is built from 13 residues. CDR3 DNA sequence: TGTGCCAGCAGCCCCTGGGGGGGCCCGCGGCAGTTCTTC. This sequence encodes CASSPWGGPRQFF.

V usage is TRBV5-1 and J usage is TRBJ2-3; 9 bases fit TRBD2. Germline CDR1 reads SGHRS; CDR2 reads YFSETQ. Germline trimming cut 5 bases from V and 2 bases from J; bases unmatched to any gene: 9. The CDR3 contains 16 residues. CDR3 amino acids: CASSPYASGDTDTQYF. The CDR3 DNA reads as TGCGCCAGCAGTCCGTACGCTAGCGGGGACACAGATACGCAGTATTTT.

V gene TRBV5-6 combines with J gene TRBJ1-2; D ambiguous. This CDR3 spans 12 amino acids. From germline, CDR1 is SGHDT and CDR2 YYEEEE. V shed 4 bases and J shed 8 bases, with 12 bases lying between them. Written as DNA, the CDR3 is TGTGCCAGCAGCGCCTACTCGGGGGGCTACACCTTC. Protein: CASSAYSGGYTF. Full variable domain (missing parts from reference TRBV5-6 and TRBJ1-2): DAGVTQSPTHLIKTRGQQVTLRCSPKSGHDTVSWYQQALGQGPQFIFQYYEEEERQRGNFPDRFSGHQFPNYSSELNVNALLLGDSALYLCASSAYSGGYTFGSGTRLTVV.

This clone showed up just once. V usage is TRBV12-3 or TRBV12-4 and J usage is TRBJ2-3; D remains unclear. The CDR3 contains 11 residues. V gave up 5 bases and J gave up 2 bases, with 2 bases separating them. Here the CDR3 reads CASSNTDTQYF. The CDR3 DNA reads TGTGCCAGCAGTAACACAGATACGCAGTATTTT.

The chain links TRBV5-1 to TRBJ1-2, with D uncertain. Trimming cost V 6 bases and J 4 bases, with 13 bases left between them. This CDR3 contains 13 residues. The germline gives CDR1 SGHRS, CDR2 YFSETQ. The CDR3 DNA reads TGCGCCAGCACGGACTACTGGGGCTATGGCTACACCTTC. It is translated as CASTDYWGYGYTF.

The gene calls are TRBV5-1 and TRBJ2-7; 8 bases align to TRBD2. This CDR3 is built from 16 residues. CDR1 is SGHRS, CDR2 YFSETQ, per germline. Trimming removed 4 bases from V and 0 bases from J; junction bases left unmatched: 9. Written as DNA, the CDR3 is TGCGCCAGCAGCCCAGCTCATAGCGGGACCTCCTACGAGCAGTACTTC. Translated: CASSPAHSGTSYEQYF.

J is TRBJ2-6 and V is TRBV15; D uncertain. CDR3 size: 13 residues. The V gene's germline CDR1 is LNHNV and CDR2 YYDKDF (reference sequence). Trimming pared 8 bases from V and 2 bases from J, leaving 7 bases between. This CDR3 is CATRTTGANVLTF. The CDR3 DNA follows: TGTGCCACCCGGACCACTGGGGCCAACGTCCTGACTTTC.

The V gene is TRBV6-4, the J gene TRBJ2-3, with 10 bases identical to TRBD2. V shed 0 bases, J shed 0 bases, and the junction held 0 bases outside the gene matches. This CDR3 spans 16 amino acids. Looked up from germline, CDR1 is MRHNA and CDR2 is SNTAGT. CDR3 loop: CASSDSAGGSTDTQYF. The CDR3 DNA sequence: TGTGCCAGCAGTGACTCAGCGGGGGGGAGCACAGATACGCAGTATTTT.

The V gene is TRBV6-1, the J gene TRBJ1-6, with 7 bases that match TRBD1. Germline values: CDR1 MNHNS, CDR2 SASEGT. There are 18 residues in the CDR3. Losses at the gene ends were 3 bases for V and 5 bases for J; bases not matched to a gene: 13. The CDR3 spells CASSDPGGANPDNSPLHF. CDR3 coding DNA: TGTGCCAGCAGTGACCCAGGGGGTGCAAATCCAGATAATTCACCCCTCCACTTT.

The chain is built from TRBV19 and TRBJ1-5; D perhaps matches TRBD1 (6 bases). Trimming took 8 bases from V and 5 from J, leaving 19 bases between them. The CDR3 has 15 amino acids. CDR1 LNHDA and CDR2 SQIVND come from the germline V gene (reference sequence). The CDR3 loop is CASHRTDVDHQPQHF. The CDR3 coding sequence is TGTGCCAGTCACCGGACAGATGTCGACCATCAGCCCCAGCATTTT.